This T cell receptor beta chain was identified in a study of shared clonotypes between healthy human individuals. V lost 1 base and J lost 5, with 11 bases in between. The CDR3 is made up of 14 amino acids. Germline CDR1 and CDR2: MDHEN and SYDVKM. About 200 ng DNA, around 30,000 T cell genomes, went into each sorted-subset replicate PCR. Sequencing used immunoSEQ multiplex PCR; TCRdb keeps in-frame clones, though not all of them. The table includes 2.3 million or so clones, approximately 95% detected once. The donors were all Caucasian adults (living in Nashville, Tennessee). This clonotype was sampled from a man aged 18 to 30 in good health. Some clones in this sample may be carry-over from other donors' samples. Sequencing was performed on naive CD4+ T cells from PBMCs. Subset denoted: CD45RA+ positively selected. The rearrangement uses TRBV28 and TRBJ1-2; TRBD1 is a possible D gene (5 bases). This chain's CDR3 is CASSLSWQGYGYTF. In nucleotides, the CDR3 is TGTGCCAGCAGTTTATCTTGGCAGGGTTATGGCTACACCTTC.